The clone carrying this T cell receptor beta chain was recorded once. Cohort allocation depended upon clinical history that participants reported. These data belong to a study of blood T cell repertoires in COVID-19. Produced via immunoSEQ multiplex PCR; TCRdb's table is partial and in-frame only. The table has about 250,000 clones, approximately 86% seen once. The V gene lost 5 bases and the J gene lost 1 base, with 12 bases spanning the gap. Germline CDR1 SGHNT, CDR2 YENEEA. This CDR3 has 15 residues. Sequenced: PBMCs or T cells enriched from blood (not recorded which). V usage is TRBV11-3 and J usage is TRBJ2-1; D gene ambiguous. The clonotype was recovered from a woman in her 30s with acute COVID-19. The DNA of the CDR3 is TGTGCCAGCAGCCCGACTCCAAGTTCCTACAATGAGCAGTTCTTC. This encodes CASSPTPSSYNEQFF. Using reference TRBV11-3 and TRBJ2-1 for the parts outside the CDR3, the full variable domain is EAGVVQSPRYKIIEKKQPVAFWCNPISGHNTLYWYLQNLGQGPELLIRYENEEAVDDSQLPKDRFSAERLKGVDSTLKIQPAELGDSAVYLCASSPTPSSYNEQFFGPGTRLTVL.